The 26 T cell receptor beta chains below come from one sample, sequenced in a study of blood T cells in healthy people across ages. PCR was performed a second time for roughly 6 to 12 cycles using a sample-barcoded 5' primer and a J-beta primer mix. TCRdb itself ran the 5' RACE reads through MiXCR, one entry per CDR3 protein. The table shows about 770,000 distinct CDR3 sequences, with 44% occurring only once. The source material was blood. These receptors were collected from a man aged 55 to 70 in good health.

This clonotype appeared a few times. This chain connects TRBV5-5 to TRBJ2-5; possibly TRBD2 for D (5 bases). V gave up 1 base and J gave up 3 bases, with 10 bases separating them. Germline loops: CDR1 SGHKS, CDR2 YYEKEE (reference sequence). The CDR3 totals 14 residues. CDR3 sequence reads: CASSLFPEEETQYF. CDR3 bases: TGTGCCAGCAGCTTGTTTCCGGAGGAAGAGACCCAGTACTTC.

In the case of this clonotype: Being one base from a much bigger clone, this may be a read error. The J gene is TRBJ2-7, the V gene TRBV3-1, with TRBD2 as a possible D gene (5 bases). The DNA end is a closer match to TRBJ2-4, so the J assignment may be wrong. This CDR3 has 14 residues. Germline CDR1 and CDR2: LGHDT and YNNKEL (reference sequence). CDR3 DNA sequence: TGTGCCAGCAGTACGGGGTCCACCTACAACATTCAGTACTTC. Protein: CASSTGSTYNIQYF.

The chain recombines TRBV5-4 with TRBJ2-1; 10 bases map to TRBD1. J was trimmed by 4 bases and V by 2 bases; bases with no gene match: 6. The V gene's germline CDR1 is SGHNT and CDR2 YYREEE (reference sequence). The CDR3 length is 16 residues. The CDR3 spells CASSFGGQGSYNEQFF. In nucleotides, the CDR3 is TGTGCCAGCAGCTTTGGGGGACAGGGGTCATACAATGAGCAGTTCTTC.

The V and J genes are TRBV5-6 and TRBJ1-1; no clear D. Germline V lookup: CDR1 SGHDT, CDR2 YYEEEE. V was trimmed by 3 bases and J by 2 bases, leaving 23 bases between them. The CDR3 sequence is 18 residues long. CDR3 DNA sequence: TGTGCCAGCAGCTCGGGCCTAATAGGACGGCTCGGCAACACTGAAGCTTTCTTT. Translating it yields CASSSGLIGRLGNTEAFF.

The chain employs TRBV29-1 and TRBJ1-6; 7 bases line up with TRBD1. The V and J ends lost 6 bases and 4 bases, in that order; junction bases with no gene match: 6. Germline-derived CDR1 and CDR2 are SQVTM and ANQGSEA. The CDR3 is 14 amino acids. The CDR3 region is CSVQTGTYNSPLHF. The CDR3 DNA is TGCAGCGTCCAGACAGGGACTTATAATTCACCCCTCCACTTT.

This chain connects TRBV11-1 to TRBJ1-1; TRBD1 matches at 9 bases. CDR3 size: 14 residues. J lost 0 bases, V lost 5 bases, and 1 base had no gene match. CDR1 is SGHAT and CDR2 is FQDESV in the germline V gene (reference sequence). As DNA, the CDR3 is TGTGCCAGCAGCGGGGACAGGGTGAACACTGAAGCTTTCTTT. It translates to CASSGDRVNTEAFF.

The rearrangement links TRBV15 to TRBJ1-5; 7 positions match TRBD1. The trim removed 2 bases at V and 3 bases at J, leaving 4 bases unmatched. This CDR3 spans 15 amino acids. Per germline, CDR1 LNHNV and CDR2 YYDKDF (reference sequence). The CDR3 reads CATSRNRGPNQPQHF. CDR3 in DNA: TGTGCCACCAGCAGAAACAGGGGTCCCAATCAGCCCCAGCATTTT.

This clonotype has a count of ten or more. The J gene is TRBJ1-2, the V gene TRBV12-3 or TRBV12-4; D not resolved. The V gene lost 0 bases and the J gene lost 4 bases, with 12 bases spanning the gap. The CDR3 runs to 15 residues. In DNA, the CDR3 is TGTGCCAGCAGTTTAGCGCGCGGGAGCAGCTATGGCTACACCTTC. Its translation is CASSLARGSSYGYTF.

The chain uses TRBV7-2 and TRBJ2-6; 7 nucleotides align to TRBD2. J gave up 2 bases and V 5 bases, and 9 bases lay outside the gene matches. CDR1 and CDR2 (germline): SGHTA, FQGNSA. The CDR3 sequence is 17 residues long. CDR3 in DNA: TGTGCCAGCAGCCCCCTATTGGGGGGGACTGGGGCCAACGTCCTGACTTTC. Its translation: CASSPLLGGTGANVLTF.

In this sample, this clonotype turned up a few times. J is TRBJ1-2 and V is TRBV9; maybe TRBD1 (5 bases). Between the trimmed V and J ends, which lost 3 bases and 5 bases, there was a span of 23 bases. This CDR3 has 17 amino acids. Germline V CDR1 and CDR2: SGDLS, YYNGEE. CDR3 DNA: TGTGCCAGCAGCGGTGGCGTCCAGTTCCAGGGTTTGTATGGCTACACCTTC. It codes for CASSGGVQFQGLYGYTF.

V gene TRBV5-1 combines with J gene TRBJ2-3; 8 nucleotides line up with TRBD2. CDR3 size: 16 residues. CDR1 and CDR2 from the germline V gene are SGHRS and YFSETQ. With V trimmed by 0 bases and J by 3 bases, 6 bases remained unmatched. CDR3 sequence: CASSLGSGGGTDTQYF. As DNA, the CDR3 is TGCGCCAGCAGCTTGGGCTCTGGCGGGGGGACAGATACGCAGTATTTT.

Here the CDR3 DNA reads TGCAGCGTGACCCTTTCCCCGGACTATGGCTACACCTTC. Encoded protein: CSVTLSPDYGYTF. The genes are TRBV29-1 and TRBJ1-2; D is uncertain. The length of the CDR3 is 13 residues. V was clipped by 6 bases and J by 3 bases, with 14 bases between them. Germline CDR1 SQVTM, CDR2 ANQGSEA. The full variable domain, with the rest looked up from reference TRBV29-1 and TRBJ1-2, is SAVISQKPSRDICQRGTSLTIQCQVDSQVTMMFWYRQQPGQSLTLIATANQGSEATYESGFVIDKFPISRPNLTFSTLTVSNMSPEDSSIYLCSVTLSPDYGYTFGSGTRLTVV.

CDR3 coding DNA: TGCGCCAGCAGCATCGACAGCACTAGCACAGATACGCAGTATTTT. Protein sequence: CASSIDSTSTDTQYF. The J gene is TRBJ2-3, the V gene TRBV5-1, with TRBD1 as a possible D gene (5 bases). There are 15 residues in the CDR3. Trimming pared 4 bases from V and 0 bases from J, leaving 12 bases between. The germline V gene encodes CDR1 SGHRS and CDR2 YFSETQ.

V usage is TRBV7-2 and J usage is TRBJ1-2; D gene unclear. This CDR3 is built from 13 residues. V lost 5 bases to trimming and J lost 4 bases, with 11 bases between them. Germline loops: CDR1 SGHTA, CDR2 FQGNSA. Here the CDR3 DNA reads TGTGCCAGCAGCAGAGCTCAGCGCTATGGCTACACCTTC. It codes for CASSRAQRYGYTF.

A few counts support this clonotype. The V and J genes are TRBV20-1 and TRBJ2-5, with D possibly matching TRBD1 (6 bases). V dropped 3 bases and J dropped 4 bases, with 9 bases sitting between them. Germline CDR1 reads DFQATT; CDR2 reads SNEGSKA (reference sequence). The CDR3 loop spans 12 amino acids. CDR3 nucleotides: TGCAGTGCTAGTGTCAGGGGAGAGACCCAGTACTTC. Protein product: CSASVRGETQYF.

This clonotype was seen a single time. The rearrangement links TRBV5-1 to TRBJ2-3; 7 bases align to TRBD2. The CDR3 contains 16 residues. Germline-derived CDR1 and CDR2 are SGHRS and YFSETQ. V was pared by 2 bases and J by 5 bases, with 11 bases of the junction left unmatched. CDR3: CASSFLLTGGGDTQYF. For the CDR3, the DNA is TGCGCCAGCAGCTTTCTCTTGACTGGGGGGGGAGATACGCAGTATTTT.

There are a few counts of this clonotype. The chain employs TRBV12-3 or TRBV12-4 and TRBJ1-2, with a possible D match to TRBD1 (6 bases). The CDR3 has 13 residues. V lost 10 bases and J 8 bases, leaving 20 bases between the germline ends. The CDR3 is CATDLPGADGYTF. CDR3 DNA sequence: TGTGCCACCGATTTGCCGGGGGCTGACGGCTACACCTTC.

J is TRBJ1-2 and V is TRBV4-1; D gene unclear. V was cut by 4 bases and J by 6 bases, with 9 bases left in between. Germline-derived CDR1 and CDR2 are MGHRA and YSYEKL. The CDR3 is 12 residues long. The CDR3 loop reads CASSRVGNGYTF. The DNA for the CDR3 is TGCGCCAGCAGCCGGGTTGGAAATGGCTACACCTTC.

The chain carries TRBV4-3 and TRBJ2-6; D remains ambiguous. Germline loops: CDR1 LGHNA, CDR2 YSLEER. V was cut by 0 bases and J by 3 bases, with 3 bases left in between. The CDR3 is 14 amino acids. CDR3 loop: CASSQEHGANVLTF. The CDR3 bases are TGCGCCAGCAGCCAAGAGCATGGGGCCAACGTCCTGACTTTC.

Note on this clonotype: A single base separates this from a much larger clone, so it may be a read error. The gene calls are TRBV7-3 and TRBJ2-5, with a weak D call TRBD1 (5 bases). Per the germline V gene, CDR1 is SGHTA and CDR2 is FQGTGA. V dropped 2 bases and J dropped 9 bases, with 13 bases sitting between them. The CDR3 totals 13 residues. CDR3 sequence (DNA): TGTGCCAGCAGCTTAGGGGCTACGGAGCCCCAGTACTTC. It codes for CASSLGATEPQYF.

The chain employs TRBV20-1 and TRBJ2-1; 10 nucleotides align to TRBD2. CDR3 length equals 14 residues. In germline, CDR1 is DFQATT, CDR2 SNEGSKA (reference sequence). The J segment lost 2 bases and the V segment lost 5 bases, leaving 3 bases of the junction unmatched. The DNA for the CDR3 is TGCAGTGCTGGAAGCGGGGGGGCCTACAATGAGCAGTTCTTC. It yields the protein CSAGSGGAYNEQFF.

Only a few counts were recorded for this clonotype. The gene calls are TRBV6-2 or TRBV6-3 and TRBJ2-7; D call uncertain. The CDR3 is made up of 13 amino acids. Per the germline V gene, CDR1 is MNHEY and CDR2 is SVGEGT. Trimming cost V 6 bases and J 4 bases, with 13 bases left between them. CDR3 protein: CASRLVLGYEQYF. As DNA, the CDR3 is TGTGCCAGCAGACTCGTTTTGGGGTACGAGCAGTACTTC.

The chain has TRBV5-6 and TRBJ1-2, with no clear D. In germline, CDR1 is SGHDT, CDR2 YYEEEE. V was pared by 4 bases and J by 5 bases, with 18 bases between. The CDR3 length is 15 residues. The CDR3 spells CASSLFSRLPYGYTF. The CDR3 nucleotides are TGTGCCAGCAGCCTATTTTCCAGGTTGCCATATGGCTACACCTTC.

The rearrangement joins TRBV4-3 to TRBJ2-3; TRBD1 matches at 8 bases. The CDR3 runs to 15 residues. The V gene end was trimmed by 2 bases and the J gene end by 4 bases; junction bases not matched to a gene: 5. Germline lookup yields CDR1 LGHNA and CDR2 YSLEER. CDR3 nucleotides: TGCGCCAGCAGCCAAACGGACAGGGTTGCAGATACGCAGTATTTT. This encodes CASSQTDRVADTQYF.

J is TRBJ2-3 and V is TRBV9, with TRBD2 identical over 11 bases. Germline V gene sequence: CDR1 SGDLS, CDR2 YYNGEE. The CDR3 contains 19 residues. The V segment lost 0 bases and the J segment 3 bases; nucleotides outside the gene matches: 12. CDR3 loop: CASSVGLAGGTSRTDTQYF. The CDR3, as DNA: TGTGCCAGCAGCGTAGGCCTAGCGGGGGGTACGAGTCGAACAGATACGCAGTATTTT.

This clonotype was seen more than once but under ten times. V and J are TRBV12-3 or TRBV12-4 and TRBJ1-2; D is possibly TRBD1 (5 bases). Trimming pared 5 bases from V and 6 bases from J, leaving 13 bases between. There are 13 residues in the CDR3. The CDR3 DNA is TGTGCCAGCAGTGGGGACGTGGCTAATGGCTACACCTTC. It is translated as CASSGDVANGYTF.